These T cell receptor beta chains were read from a single sample in a study of identical twins' blood T cells. Using its own MiXCR run on the 5' RACE reads, TCRdb lists one record per CDR3 protein. The repertoire holds 350,000 to 400,000 distinct CDR3 sequences, with 25% to 35% as singletons. Input material: PBMCs. The receptors shown here come from a woman aged 18-49 years in good health. CDR3s include the opening cysteine and the closing phenylalanine or tryptophan. A D gene is named only where the DNA matches it firmly. The size field is filled for only some rows; it gives once, few, many or a size class.

clone_size j_call d_call v_call cdr3_aa cdr3_nt
few TRBJ1-1 TRBD1 TRBV7-9 CASSSYGQGSSDTEAFF TGTGCCAGCAGCTCCTACGGACAGGGGAGTTCAGACACTGAAGCTTTCTTT
many TRBJ1-3 - TRBV9 CASSVAWQREGGNTIYF TGTGCCAGCAGCGTAGCTTGGCAGCGAGAGGGTGGAAACACCATATATTTT
- TRBJ2-7 - TRBV4-3 CASSQDNGGQQYF TGCGCCAGCAGCCAAGATAATGGGGGGCAGCAGTACTTC
few TRBJ2-1 TRBD1 TRBV29-1 CSGVLGTGHNEQFF TGCAGCGGTGTACTCGGGACAGGGCACAATGAGCAGTTCTTC
once TRBJ2-7 - TRBV2 CARQGMANEQYF TGTGCCAGGCAGGGGATGGCCAACGAGCAGTACTTC
- TRBJ2-7 - TRBV27 CASSTFPTGLLYF TGTGCCAGCAGCACATTCCCGACAGGCCTGTTATACTTC
- TRBJ2-1 - TRBV19 CASGLRGNEQFF TGTGCCAGTGGACTTAGAGGCAATGAGCAGTTCTTC
- TRBJ2-2 TRBD2 TRBV6-5 CASSYSSGGPGELFF TGTGCCAGCAGTTACTCTAGCGGGGGGCCCGGGGAGCTGTTTTTT
- TRBJ2-1 - TRBV6-6 CASRLRTAYNEQFF TGTGCCAGCAGATTGAGGACAGCGTACAATGAGCAGTTCTTC
few TRBJ2-2 - TRBV11-2 CASSYGTPTGELFF TGTGCCAGCAGCTACGGGACACCCACCGGGGAGCTGTTTTTT
many TRBJ1-3 - TRBV5-1 CASSLGGSIGNTIYF TGCGCCAGCAGCTTAGGGGGGTCGATCGGAAACACCATATATTTT
few TRBJ1-1 - TRBV6-2/TRBV6-3 CASSYDTLSTEAFF TGTGCCAGCAGTTACGACACGTTGAGCACTGAAGCTTTCTTT
many TRBJ1-5 - TRBV20-1 CSANTIAWGSNQPQHF TGCAGTGCTAATACGATAGCATGGGGGAGCAATCAGCCCCAGCATTTT
few TRBJ1-1 - TRBV7-8 CASSPGQTMNTEAFF TGTGCCAGCAGCCCCGGACAGACCATGAACACTGAAGCTTTCTTT
- TRBJ2-1 TRBD2 TRBV9 CASKRQTSGNSEQFF TGTGCCAGCAAAAGGCAGACTAGCGGGAATAGTGAGCAGTTCTTC
- TRBJ2-1 - TRBV7-9 CASSLSSGNNEQFF TGTGCCAGCAGCTTATCGTCTGGGAACAATGAGCAGTTCTTC
many TRBJ1-4 TRBD1 TRBV6-4 CASSQVPEGQGSAFF TGTGCCAGCAGTCAGGTTCCAGAGGGACAGGGAAGCGCTTTTTTT
- TRBJ1-1 - TRBV4-3 CASSQRDRNTEAFF TGCGCCAGCAGCCAACGAGACAGAAACACTGAAGCTTTCTTT
few TRBJ2-1 - TRBV29-1 CSVEVGVGGEQFF TGCAGCGTTGAGGTGGGGGTCGGTGGTGAGCAGTTCTTC
many TRBJ1-2 TRBD1 TRBV12-3/TRBV12-4 CASSFLTGGSGYTF TGTGCCAGCAGTTTCTTGACAGGGGGTTCTGGCTACACCTTC
few TRBJ2-2 - TRBV5-1 CASSLGGTRNTGELFF TGCGCCAGCAGCTTGGGCGGCACAAGGAACACCGGGGAGCTGTTTTTT
few TRBJ2-1 TRBD2 TRBV7-8 CASSSWTSGSYEQFF TGTGCCAGCAGCTCCTGGACTAGCGGGAGTTATGAGCAGTTCTTC
- TRBJ2-6 - TRBV10-3 CAASSSGANVLTF TGTGCCGCCTCAAGCTCTGGGGCCAACGTCCTGACTTTC
- TRBJ1-1 - TRBV20-1 CSVPDHTEAFF TGCAGTGTACCAGATCACACTGAAGCTTTCTTT
few TRBJ2-5 - TRBV9 CASSVDPSETQYF TGTGCCAGCAGCGTAGACCCCTCAGAGACCCAGTACTTC
few TRBJ1-6 - TRBV2 CASSEWADSSSSPLHF TGTGCCAGCAGTGAATGGGCCGACAGTTCAAGTTCACCCCTCCACTTT
- TRBJ1-6 - TRBV20-1 CSARSLAYNSPLHF TGCAGTGCTAGGAGTCTGGCATATAATTCACCCCTCCACTTT
few TRBJ2-7 TRBD2 TRBV6-5 CASSYRTSGGRRGEQYF TGTGCCAGCAGTTACCGGACTAGCGGGGGGAGAAGGGGTGAGCAGTACTTC
few TRBJ1-5 - TRBV7-8 CASSLVGLYQPQHF TGTGCCAGCAGCTTAGTGGGTCTATATCAGCCCCAGCATTTT
few TRBJ1-2 - TRBV5-1 CASSTDGDYGYTF TGCGCCAGCAGCACTGACGGGGACTATGGCTACACCTTC
- TRBJ2-5 - TRBV7-9 CASTPGETQYF TGTGCCAGCACCCCTGGGGAGACCCAGTACTTC
- TRBJ1-1 - TRBV18 CASSQNDRITEAFF TGTGCCAGCTCACAGAACGACAGAATCACTGAAGCTTTCTTT
- TRBJ2-7 - TRBV2 CASSEQGTYERYF TGTGCCAGCAGTGAGCAGGGAACCTACGAGCGGTACTTC
- TRBJ2-5 TRBD2 TRBV7-9 CASSLTAGVQETQYF TGTGCCAGCAGCTTAACAGCGGGAGTCCAAGAGACCCAGTACTTC
- TRBJ2-1 TRBD2 TRBV12-5 CTSGSGGSYNEQFF TGTACTAGTGGTTCGGGGGGGTCCTACAATGAGCAGTTCTTC
few TRBJ1-5 TRBD1 TRBV6-2/TRBV6-3 CASSSGQGGYSNQPQHF TGTGCCAGCAGTTCCGGACAGGGGGGATATAGCAATCAGCCCCAGCATTTT
- TRBJ1-1 TRBD1 TRBV10-3 CAIRTGGDPSHEAFF TGTGCCATTAGGACAGGGGGGGATCCCTCTCATGAAGCTTTCTTT
few TRBJ2-1 TRBD2 TRBV23-1 CASSHFSGGSYNEQFF TGCGCCAGCAGTCACTTTAGCGGGGGCTCCTACAATGAGCAGTTCTTC
- TRBJ2-1 - TRBV11-2 CASSFSSIRLGRNEQFF TGTGCCAGCAGCTTTAGCTCTATCAGACTAGGCAGAAATGAGCAGTTCTTC
- TRBJ2-1 TRBD2 TRBV5-1 CASSLVYNSGGVYNEQFF TGCGCCAGCAGCTTGGTTTACAACAGCGGGGGGGTATACAATGAGCAGTTCTTC
few TRBJ2-5 TRBD2 TRBV10-3 CAISEPQSGLAGEETQYF TGTGCCATCAGTGAGCCACAAAGCGGACTAGCGGGAGAGGAGACCCAGTACTTC
many TRBJ1-5 TRBD1 TRBV12-3/TRBV12-4 CASSLSFQGAQPQHF TGTGCCAGCAGTTTATCCTTTCAGGGGGCTCAGCCCCAGCATTTT
- TRBJ2-5 - TRBV18 CASQRGVQETQYF TGTGCCAGCCAGAGGGGGGTCCAAGAGACCCAGTACTTC
- TRBJ1-1 - TRBV5-1 CASSYYRDSPGTEAFF TGCGCCAGCAGCTACTACCGGGACTCCCCGGGTACTGAAGCTTTCTTT
- TRBJ1-5 - TRBV6-2/TRBV6-3 CASSYVGLGSNQPQHF TGTGCCAGCAGTTATGTCGGGCTAGGGAGCAATCAGCCCCAGCATTTT
- TRBJ1-1 - TRBV5-1 CASSQTYNTEAFF TGCGCCAGCAGCCAAACATATAACACTGAAGCTTTCTTT
- TRBJ2-3 - TRBV5-1 CASTALGLDTQYF TGCGCCAGCACCGCTCTGGGACTAGATACGCAGTATTTT
few TRBJ2-3 - TRBV20-1 CSARVLADTQYF TGCAGTGCTAGAGTACTAGCAGATACGCAGTATTTT
few TRBJ1-1 - TRBV28 CASSFSGLGEAFF TGTGCCAGCAGTTTTTCGGGTCTCGGTGAAGCTTTCTTT
few TRBJ1-2 TRBD1 TRBV3-1 CASSPRDRGYGYTF TGTGCCAGCAGCCCCCGGGACAGGGGATATGGCTACACCTTC
few TRBJ1-1 - TRBV29-1 CSVDRDTKAFF TGCAGCGTTGACAGGGACACTAAAGCTTTCTTT
many TRBJ2-2 - TRBV10-3 CAISEKLANTGELFF TGTGCCATCAGTGAGAAGCTTGCGAACACCGGGGAGCTGTTTTTT
- TRBJ1-2 - TRBV20-1 CSARPLWGDGYTF TGCAGTGCTAGACCTTTGTGGGGGGATGGCTACACCTTC
few TRBJ1-4 TRBD1 TRBV29-1 CSVDGQGNEKLFF TGCAGTGTTGATGGACAGGGAAATGAAAAACTGTTTTTT
few TRBJ1-1 - TRBV20-1 CSASAGGNTEAFF TGCAGTGCTAGTGCGGGGGGCAACACTGAAGCTTTCTTT